The 15 T cell receptor beta chains given below trace back to one sample, sequenced in a study of regulatory T cells in long-lasting Graves disease. The authors built TCR beta libraries using iRepertoire HTBI primers and Arm-PCR of CDR3 regions. One entry per CDR3 protein, called by TCRdb with MiXCR from the multiplex PCR reads. The data hold over 300,000 distinct CDR3 sequences, with 15% to 17% observed a single time. This sample's time point: newly diagnosed GD, antithyroid drugs for less than 3 months. Isolated PBMC RNA provided the starting material for the TCR library. This material consisted of peripheral blood mononuclear cells (PBMCs), taken at new diagnosis, from a patient treated with antithyroid drugs. The receptor set was obtained from a female donor with Graves disease.

This clonotype was detected ten times or more. This rearrangement joins TRBV18 to TRBJ1-1; the D is unclear. CDR1 is KGHSH, CDR2 LQKENI, per germline. The CDR3 loop spans 11 amino acids. The ends were cut back, 4 bases at V and 7 bases at J, with 7 bases in the middle. DNA of the CDR3: TGTGCCAGCTCACAGGGTAATGAAGCTTTCTTT. This encodes CASSQGNEAFF.

This clonotype was seen many times. The chain recombines TRBV7-2 with TRBJ1-1; D uncertain. Trimming took off 1 base at V and 3 bases at J, with 6 bases between the two ends. The CDR3 sequence is 13 residues long. CDR1 and CDR2 from the germline V gene are SGHTA and FQGNSA. The chain's CDR3 is CASSLVEYTEAFF. The CDR3, as DNA: TGTGCCAGCAGCTTAGTAGAATACACTGAAGCTTTCTTT.

The chain links TRBV7-9 to TRBJ2-3; D gene unclear. CDR1 is SEHNR and CDR2 is FQNEAQ in the germline V gene (reference sequence). The CDR3 contains 12 residues. Trimming took 5 bases from V and 4 from J, leaving 7 bases between them. CDR3 coding DNA: TGTGCCAGCAGCGTCGCGGCAGATACGCAGTATTTT. Its protein is CASSVAADTQYF.

There are many counts of this clonotype. This sequence joins TRBV9 and TRBJ1-2, with 8 bases lining up with TRBD1. Germline assignment: CDR1 SGDLS and CDR2 YYNGEE. Trimming took 0 bases from V and 4 from J; bases not matched to a gene: 5. The CDR3 consists of 15 residues. Written as DNA, the CDR3 is TGTGCCAGCAGCGTAGAGGGACAGGTCGGCTATGGCTACACCTTC. This sequence encodes CASSVEGQVGYGYTF. Together with reference TRBV9 and TRBJ1-2, the CDR3 gives the full variable domain: DSGVTQTPKHLITATGQRVTLRCSPRSGDLSVYWYQQSLDQGLQFLIQYYNGEERAKGNILERFSAQQFPDLHSELNLSSLELGDSALYFCASSVEGQVGYGYTFGSGTRLTVV.

This clonotype was recorded at least ten times. This chain links TRBV20-1 with TRBJ2-1, with a tentative D call TRBD1 (6 bases). Per germline, CDR1 DFQATT and CDR2 SNEGSKA (reference sequence). The CDR3 is 12 residues long. Deletions cut 7 bases from V and 5 bases from J, with 12 bases between. CDR3 in amino acids: CSGSKGDNEQFF. CDR3 coding DNA: TGCAGTGGGTCGAAGGGGGACAATGAGCAGTTCTTC.

CDR3 coding DNA: TGTGCCAGCGTCGGACAGGGTGCTAATGAAAAACTGTTTTTT. Protein: CASVGQGANEKLFF. V usage is TRBV6-1 and J usage is TRBJ1-4; 8 positions agree with TRBD1. With 8 bases clipped from V and 3 bases from J, the junction kept 5 bases outside the gene matches. From germline, CDR1 is MNHNS and CDR2 SASEGT. The CDR3 loop spans 14 amino acids.

In its sample, this clonotype was seen many times. J is TRBJ1-2 and V is TRBV6-5; possibly TRBD1 for D (5 bases). With 2 bases removed from V and 8 bases from J, the gap between germline ends came to 15 bases. This CDR3 spans 14 amino acids. Looked up from germline, CDR1 is MNHEY and CDR2 is SVGAGI. The CDR3 nucleotides are TGTGCCAGCAGTTACGACAGCCAGCTCCTGGGCTACACCTTC. It yields the protein CASSYDSQLLGYTF.

As to this clonotype: Sequence at one end of the junction differs from germline and may be a read error. The V call is TRBV10-3, the J call TRBJ2-3; no definite D call. Germline values: CDR1 ENHRY, CDR2 SYGVKD. The CDR3 sequence is 14 residues long. As DNA, the CDR3 is TGTGCCATCGGTGATAGTGGGGTCACAGATACGCAGTATTTT. Its protein product is CAIGDSGVTDTQYF.

This clonotype was detected a few times. The rearrangement links TRBV4-3 to TRBJ2-3, with 11 bases aligning to TRBD1. Germline CDR1 is LGHNA and CDR2 is YSLEER. The CDR3 loop spans 16 amino acids. The V segment lost 4 bases and the J segment 3 bases; nucleotides outside the gene matches: 6. The CDR3 DNA reads TGCGCCAGCAGCCGGGACGGGACAGGGGGGACAGATACGCAGTATTTT. Translation: CASSRDGTGGTDTQYF.

In this sample, this clonotype turned up many times. The J gene is TRBJ2-1, the V gene TRBV7-9; 7 nucleotides line up with TRBD2. Germline loops: CDR1 SEHNR, CDR2 FQNEAQ (reference sequence). V lost 2 bases, J lost 7 bases, and 11 bases stayed unmatched. The CDR3 has 16 residues. CDR3 nucleotide sequence: TGTGCCAGCAGCTTATTGGTTGGGCCCGGGGGGAATGAGCAGTTCTTC. This encodes CASSLLVGPGGNEQFF.

V usage is TRBV2 and J usage is TRBJ2-3; unclear D gene. Gene TRBJ2-5 matches the end of the DNA better, so the J call may be wrong. The CDR3 consists of 16 residues. CDR1 and CDR2 from the germline V gene are SNHLY and FYNNEI. CDR3: CASSETRDPRQETQYF. Here the CDR3 DNA reads TGTGCCAGCAGTGAAACCCGTGACCCACGGCAGGAGACCCAGTACTTC.

This clonotype was observed a handful of times. The chain is built from TRBV7-6 and TRBJ2-7, with D tentatively TRBD2 (5 bases). The CDR3 covers 16 residues. The V and J ends lost 4 bases and 3 bases respectively, with 19 bases between them. The germline gives CDR1 SGHVS, CDR2 FNYEAQ. This CDR3 is CASSSTVTGKGYEQYF. CDR3 bases: TGTGCCAGCAGCTCGACGGTTACGGGGAAGGGCTACGAGCAGTACTTC.

At least ten counts were recorded for this clonotype. J is TRBJ2-3 and V is TRBV24-1; D remains unclear. Per germline, CDR1 KGHDR and CDR2 SFDVKD. V was cut by 6 bases and J by 1 base, with 4 bases left in between. This CDR3 has 12 residues. In nucleotides, the CDR3 is TGTGCCACCAGTTCCCGCACAGATACGCAGTATTTT. Protein product: CATSSRTDTQYF.

This clonotype was observed many times. This chain uses TRBV20-1 with TRBJ2-2; D not resolved. Trimming took 0 bases from V and 4 from J, leaving 15 bases between them. The CDR3 extends over 16 amino acids. Germline CDR1 and CDR2: DFQATT and SNEGSKA (reference sequence). The CDR3 reads CSARDRIYGSTGELFF. The CDR3, as DNA: TGCAGTGCTAGAGATCGGATTTACGGAAGCACCGGGGAGCTGTTTTTT.

This chain links TRBV25-1 with TRBJ1-3, with 9 bases lining up with TRBD1. There are 16 residues in the CDR3. V was pared by 4 bases and J by 4 bases, with 8 bases of the junction left unmatched. CDR1 is MGHDK, CDR2 SYGVNS, per germline. The CDR3, as DNA: TGTGCCAGCAGTGGACTGGACAGGGGCCCCGGAAACACCATATATTTT. Translation gives CASSGLDRGPGNTIYF.